These 29 T cell receptor beta chains were all obtained from the same sample, sequenced in a study of blood T cell repertoires in COVID-19 (dated by TCRdb to 2018 to 2020). Library preparation was by the immunoSEQ multiplex PCR assay. TCRdb re-hosts the immuneACCESS table, in-frame sequences only. Its copies lack some clones; in the studies checked, an unresolved V gene accounts for under half of them, and the cause for the rest is not known. The sample data list a few hundred thousand clones, and about 89% of these were observed just once. The ten largest clonotypes hold over 9.5% of the sample. The sequenced material came from peripheral blood. These receptors were collected from a woman aged 25-40 years with COVID-19, enrolled during active disease.

This chain joins TRBV2 and TRBJ2-1; 10 bases map to TRBD2. The junction had 6 bases not matched to a gene; V was cut back by 1 base and J by 3 bases. The CDR3 is made up of 17 amino acids. Germline V CDR1 and CDR2: SNHLY, FYNNEI. CDR3 sequence: CASSEGWGTSVYNEQFF. CDR3 nucleotide sequence: TGTGCCAGCAGTGAAGGGTGGGGGACTAGCGTCTACAATGAGCAGTTCTTC.

This chain's CDR3 is CAIQITGWDTEAFF. The CDR3 DNA reads as TGTGCCATCCAAATTACAGGGTGGGACACTGAAGCTTTCTTT. This chain connects TRBV13 to TRBJ1-1; a weak D match, TRBD1 (6 bases). CDR3 length equals 14 residues. The V gene lost 10 bases and the J gene lost 3 bases, with 18 bases spanning the gap. Germline V gives CDR1 PRHDT, CDR2 FYEKMQ (reference sequence).

The chain employs TRBV28 and TRBJ2-7, with unresolved D. V was trimmed by 4 bases and J by 1 base, leaving 8 bases between them. CDR1 and CDR2 from the germline V gene are MDHEN and SYDVKM. The CDR3 spans 13 residues. The CDR3 loop reads CASSSVQSYEQYF. The CDR3, as DNA: TGTGCCAGCAGTTCGGTACAGTCCTACGAGCAGTACTTC.

The chain employs TRBV27 and TRBJ2-1; possibly TRBD2 for D (5 bases). Germline CDR1 reads MNHEY; CDR2 reads SMNVEV (reference sequence). V was pared by 6 bases and J by 2 bases, with 20 bases between. This CDR3 comprises 17 residues. The CDR3 region is CASRLILPDLTYNEQFF. CDR3 DNA sequence: TGTGCCAGCAGGCTAATCCTCCCGGACTTGACCTACAATGAGCAGTTCTTC.

The chain links TRBV5-6 to TRBJ1-2; TRBD1 is a possible D gene (6 bases). The CDR3 spans 13 residues. V shed 4 bases and J shed 8 bases, with 15 bases lying between them. CDR1 SGHDT and CDR2 YYEEEE come from the germline V gene. The CDR3 sequence is CASSRTAKQGYTF. The CDR3 region has the DNA TGTGCCAGCAGCCGGACAGCCAAACAAGGCTACACCTTC. The whole variable domain, remainder taken from reference TRBV5-6 and TRBJ1-2, is DAGVTQSPTHLIKTRGQQVTLRCSPKSGHDTVSWYQQALGQGPQFIFQYYEEEERQRGNFPDRFSGHQFPNYSSELNVNALLLGDSALYLCASSRTAKQGYTFGSGTRLTVV.

Concerning this clone itself: One junction end does not reproduce the germline sequence, and a read error may be involved. This chain links TRBV7-7 with TRBJ2-2; 11 bases line up with TRBD1. The CDR3 totals 15 residues. The germline CDR1 and CDR2 sequences are SSHAT and FNYEAQ (reference sequence). The CDR3 sequence: CASSLADRGLGELFF. The CDR3 region has the DNA TGTGCTAGCAGCTTAGCGGACAGGGGGCTCGGGGAGCTGTTTTTT.

This chain uses TRBV3-1 (or the pseudogene TRBV3-2) with TRBJ1-1, with D unresolved. Per germline, CDR1 LGHDT and CDR2 YNNKEL (reference sequence). The CDR3 is 14 amino acids. V was clipped by 1 base and J by 4 bases, with 10 bases between them. The chain's CDR3 is CASSQGGRTTEAFF. CDR3 in DNA: TGTGCCAGCAGCCAAGGAGGGAGGACCACTGAAGCTTTCTTT.

V is TRBV9 and J is TRBJ1-5, with 10 bases fitting TRBD1. V shed 3 bases and J 5 bases; nucleotides not matched to a gene: 2. Germline CDR1 is SGDLS and CDR2 is YYNGEE. The CDR3 is 14 amino acids. The CDR3 DNA follows: TGTGCCAGCAGCGAGACAGGGGGCTATCAGCCCCAGCATTTT. It yields the protein CASSETGGYQPQHF.

The V call is TRBV6-5, the J call TRBJ1-3; no definite D call. V was shortened by 8 bases and J by 0 bases, with 5 bases between the two germline ends. CDR1 and CDR2 from the germline V gene are MNHEY and SVGAGI. This CDR3 contains 12 residues. The CDR3 protein is CASGISGNTIYF. The CDR3 DNA reads TGTGCCAGCGGCATCTCTGGAAACACCATATATTTT.

The rearrangement links TRBV20-1 to TRBJ2-3; D is ambiguous. This CDR3 has 11 amino acids. Germline CDR1 and CDR2: DFQATT and SNEGSKA (reference sequence). The V end lost 4 bases, the J end lost 8 bases, and 10 bases lay between the germline ends. This chain's CDR3 is CSAMVAATQYF. The DNA for the CDR3 is TGCAGTGCTATGGTAGCAGCTACGCAGTATTTT.

The chain joins TRBV7-3 to TRBJ1-4, with 7 bases aligning to TRBD1. The CDR3 is 17 amino acids. The V segment lost 5 bases and the J segment 3 bases; nucleotides outside the gene matches: 12. The V gene's germline CDR1 is SGHTA and CDR2 FQGTGA. Here the CDR3 DNA reads TGTGCCAGCAGCCCACAGGGGAGAGGGGTCGCTAATGAAAAACTGTTTTTT. Encoded protein: CASSPQGRGVANEKLFF.

V usage is TRBV6-6 and J usage is TRBJ2-3; maybe TRBD2 (6 bases). CDR1 is MNHNY and CDR2 is SVGAGI in the germline V gene (reference sequence). V lost 10 bases and J lost 0, with 20 bases in between. CDR3 length: 16 residues. The chain's CDR3 is CATGDSSAGSTDTQYF. As DNA, the CDR3 is TGTGCCACTGGGGACTCCTCGGCCGGTAGCACAGATACGCAGTATTTT.

The chain recombines TRBV28 with TRBJ1-2, with 7 bases fitting TRBD1. Germline V gives CDR1 MDHEN, CDR2 SYDVKM. The V segment lost 5 bases and the J segment 8 bases; nucleotides outside the gene matches: 17. This CDR3 has 16 amino acids. The CDR3 bases are TGTGCCAGCAGTCCCCGGAGGGGGCTAGGGGTAGAAGGCTACACCTTC. Its translation: CASSPRRGLGVEGYTF.

The chain is built from TRBV7-9 and TRBJ2-2; D is possibly TRBD2 (5 bases). The CDR3 length is 14 residues. The V end lost 5 bases, the J end lost 5 bases, and 12 bases lay between the germline ends. Germline loops: CDR1 SEHNR, CDR2 FQNEAQ (reference sequence). CDR3 sequence (DNA): TGTGCCAGCAGCCCACCAGGACTTACCGGGGAGCTGTTTTTT. The encoded protein is CASSPPGLTGELFF.

This chain connects TRBV28 to TRBJ1-2; 7 nucleotides align to TRBD1. With V trimmed by 4 bases and J by 6 bases, 14 bases remained unmatched. From germline, CDR1 is MDHEN and CDR2 SYDVKM. CDR3 length: 16 amino acids. The CDR3 is CASSSPLTGYMHGYTF. The CDR3 coding sequence is TGTGCCAGCAGTTCACCCTTGACAGGGTATATGCATGGCTACACCTTC.

This sequence joins TRBV5-1 and TRBJ2-7; 7 positions agree with TRBD1. CDR1 and CDR2 (germline): SGHRS, YFSETQ. This CDR3 spans 16 amino acids. V was pared by 4 bases and J by 2 bases, with 12 bases of the junction left unmatched. The CDR3 here is CASSQDPGQTTYEQYF. The CDR3 DNA is TGCGCCAGCAGCCAGGATCCGGGACAGACCACCTACGAGCAGTACTTC.

The V call is TRBV5-1, the J call TRBJ1-5; D is unresolved. V lost 0 bases and J lost 1, with 8 bases in between. The germline CDR1 and CDR2 sequences are SGHRS and YFSETQ. The length of the CDR3 is 15 residues. Written as DNA, the CDR3 is TGCGCCAGCAGCTTGGACGGAGGGAGCAATCAGCCCCAGCATTTT. Translation: CASSLDGGSNQPQHF. The full variable domain, rest sourced from reference TRBV5-1 and TRBJ1-5, is KAGVTQTPRYLIKTRGQQVTLSCSPISGHRSVSWYQQTPGQGLQFLFEYFSETQRNKGNFPGRFSGRQFSNSRSEMNVSTLELGDSALYLCASSLDGGSNQPQHFGDGTRLSIL.

This clone turned up a few times. The chain combines TRBV28 with TRBJ1-3, with D unresolved. Germline-derived CDR1 and CDR2 are MDHEN and SYDVKM. Trimming shortened V by 1 base and J by 8 bases, and 9 bases separated the two germline ends. This CDR3 is built from 13 residues. DNA of the CDR3: TGTGCCAGCAGTTTATCCAGCCGGGACACCATATATTTT. Translating gives CASSLSSRDTIYF. Combining the CDR3 with reference TRBV28 and TRBJ1-3 gives the whole variable domain DVKVTQSSRYLVKRTGEKVFLECVQDMDHENMFWYRQDPGLGLRLIYFSYDVKMKEKGDIPEGYSVSREKKERFSLILESASTNQTSMYLCASSLSSRDTIYFGEGSWLTVV.

The chain uses TRBV30 and TRBJ1-5; 7 nucleotides match TRBD1. The CDR3 loop spans 13 amino acids. The germline CDR1 and CDR2 sequences are GTSNPN and SVGIG (reference sequence). J gave up 7 bases and V 0 bases, and 3 bases lay outside the gene matches. The CDR3 loop reads CAWSVGRGQPQHF. CDR3 nucleotides: TGTGCCTGGAGTGTAGGCAGGGGGCAGCCCCAGCATTTT.

In its sample, this clone was seen once. The V gene is TRBV7-9, the J gene TRBJ2-7; 12 nucleotides align to TRBD1. There are 15 residues in the CDR3. Trimming removed 1 base from V and 2 bases from J; junction bases left unmatched: 0. Germline V CDR1 and CDR2: SEHNR, FQNEAQ (reference sequence). CDR3 residues: CASSLGDRGPYEQYF. Here the CDR3 DNA reads TGTGCCAGCAGCTTAGGGGACAGGGGGCCCTACGAGCAGTACTTC.

The V and J genes are TRBV9 and TRBJ2-7; 10 nucleotides agree with TRBD1. This CDR3 has 16 residues. Germline V gene lookup returns CDR1 SGDLS and CDR2 YYNGEE. With 2 bases clipped from V and 6 bases from J, the junction kept 11 bases outside the gene matches. The CDR3 here is CASSVDRDRGVLEQYF. CDR3 nucleotide sequence: TGTGCCAGCAGCGTGGACCGGGACAGGGGTGTTCTCGAGCAGTACTTC. The full variable domain, in which reference TRBV9 and TRBJ2-7 provide the parts outside the CDR3, is DSGVTQTPKHLITATGQRVTLRCSPRSGDLSVYWYQQSLDQGLQFLIQYYNGEERAKGNILERFSAQQFPDLHSELNLSSLELGDSALYFCASSVDRDRGVLEQYFGPGTRLTVT.

The chain couples TRBV5-6 to TRBJ2-7; possibly TRBD1 for D (6 bases). Trimming pared 0 bases from V and 5 bases from J, leaving 9 bases between. Per germline, CDR1 SGHDT and CDR2 YYEEEE. CDR3 length: 13 amino acids. Here the CDR3 reads CASSLGQGNEQYF. CDR3 DNA sequence: TGTGCCAGCAGCTTGGGCCAGGGGAACGAGCAGTACTTC.

This rearrangement joins TRBV6-1 to TRBJ1-1; a weak D match, TRBD1 (5 bases). V was pared by 1 base and J by 11 bases, with 14 bases between. The CDR3 runs 13 residues. Germline V gene lookup returns CDR1 MNHNS and CDR2 SASEGT. In DNA form, the CDR3 reads TGTGCCAGCAGTGAAGAACGCGGGGGTAGGGCTTTCTTT. Translated, it gives CASSEERGGRAFF.

CDR3 in amino acids: CASSYGPGQGTDTQYF. The DNA of the CDR3 is TGTGCCAGCAGTTACGGTCCCGGACAGGGCACAGATACGCAGTATTTT. The V and J genes are TRBV6-5 and TRBJ2-3; 7 bases map to TRBD1. The CDR3 has 16 residues. Germline V gene data show CDR1 as MNHEY and CDR2 as SVGAGI. With V trimmed by 2 bases and J by 1 base, 6 bases remained unmatched.

The rearrangement joins TRBV10-3 to TRBJ2-3, with D possibly TRBD2 on 5 matching bases. Trimming left V 6 bases short and J 0 bases short, with 13 bases between. This CDR3 contains 15 residues. Germline values: CDR1 ENHRY, CDR2 SYGVKD. The CDR3 here is CAISELDLSTDTQYF. The CDR3 DNA reads as TGTGCCATCAGCGAACTAGACCTAAGCACAGATACGCAGTATTTT.

This chain joins TRBV5-1 and TRBJ2-7; perhaps TRBD1 as D (6 bases). CDR3 length equals 15 residues. Germline loops: CDR1 SGHRS, CDR2 YFSETQ. V dropped 4 bases and J dropped 2 bases, with 16 bases sitting between them. CDR3 in amino acids: CASSPGGTTTYEQYF. In nucleotides, the CDR3 is TGCGCCAGCAGCCCGGGTGGGACAACCACCTACGAGCAGTACTTC.

The CDR3 DNA is TGCGCCAGCAGGAGGGAGACAGGTAGGAGTGAGCAGTTCTTC. Protein sequence: CASRRETGRSEQFF. The gene calls are TRBV5-1 and TRBJ2-1; D perhaps matches TRBD1 (6 bases). Trimming removed 5 bases at V and 9 bases at J, with 18 bases between. Germline V gene data show CDR1 as SGHRS and CDR2 as YFSETQ. This CDR3 comprises 14 residues.

The chain recombines TRBV7-8 with TRBJ2-3; 12 positions agree with TRBD2. J gave up 6 bases and V 3 bases, and 7 bases lay outside the gene matches. The CDR3 length is 16 residues. Germline-derived CDR1 and CDR2 are SGHVS and FQNEAQ. The CDR3 sequence: CASSFGASGRGDTQYF. CDR3 nucleotide sequence: TGTGCCAGCAGCTTTGGTGCTAGCGGGAGGGGTGATACGCAGTATTTT.

This clone was seen a single time. V and J are TRBV24-1 and TRBJ2-3; no definite D call. The CDR3 is 11 residues long. Trimming stripped 5 bases from V and 4 bases from J, with 3 bases between. CDR1 is KGHDR, CDR2 SFDVKD, per germline. In nucleotides, the CDR3 is TGTGCCACCAGTGCATCAGATACGCAGTATTTT. Protein product: CATSASDTQYF.